This entry is about one T cell receptor beta chain. Its antigen is unidentified. This specimen comes from a study of T cell responses to AZD1222 COVID-19 vaccine. Sequencing used immunoSEQ multiplex PCR; TCRdb keeps in-frame clones, though not all of them. This table holds 110,000 to 150,000 clones, 70% to 90% found once. General study findings and limits: With dominance at 160-218 and 743-854, vaccine-associated CD4 TCRs spanned spike. Donor demographics were predominantly white British with a female majority; clonal diversity may be underestimated.

Unmatched junction bases numbered 2, after V lost 8 bases and J lost 2 bases. The CDR3 has 13 residues. Germline CDR1 and CDR2: MNHEY and SVGAGI. Material: peripheral blood, obtained 28 days after the second AZD1222 dose. The receptor was derived from an adult who received the AZD1222 COVID-19 vaccine. This chain uses TRBV6-5 with TRBJ2-1; 8 nucleotides align to TRBD2. The DNA of the CDR3 is TGTGCCAGCCTGGGACTAGCCTACAATGAGCAGTTCTTC. Protein product: CASLGLAYNEQFF.